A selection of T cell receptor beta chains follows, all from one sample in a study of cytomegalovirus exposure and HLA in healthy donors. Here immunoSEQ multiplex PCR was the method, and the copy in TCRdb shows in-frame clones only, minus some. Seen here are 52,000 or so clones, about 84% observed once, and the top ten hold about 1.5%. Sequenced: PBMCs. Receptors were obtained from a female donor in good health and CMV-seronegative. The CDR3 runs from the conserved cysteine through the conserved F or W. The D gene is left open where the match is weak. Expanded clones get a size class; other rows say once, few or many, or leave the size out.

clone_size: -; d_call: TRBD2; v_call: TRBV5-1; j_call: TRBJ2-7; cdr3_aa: CASSLISAGVVSANSYEQYF; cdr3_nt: TGCGCCAGCAGCCTGATTAGTGCGGGGGTGGTGTCAGCAAACTCCTACGAGCAGTACTTC
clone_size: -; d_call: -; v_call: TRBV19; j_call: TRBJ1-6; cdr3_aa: CASSARREDYNSPLHF; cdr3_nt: TGTGCCAGTAGTGCCCGACGGGAGGACTATAATTCACCCCTCCACTTT
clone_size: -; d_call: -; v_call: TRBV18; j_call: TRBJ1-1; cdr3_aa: CASSNRADTEAFF; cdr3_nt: TGTGCCAGCAGCAACAGGGCGGACACTGAAGCTTTCTTT
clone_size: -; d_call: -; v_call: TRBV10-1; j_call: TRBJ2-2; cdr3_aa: CASSQVNTGELFF; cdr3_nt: TGCGCCAGCAGTCAGGTGAACACCGGGGAGCTGTTTTTT
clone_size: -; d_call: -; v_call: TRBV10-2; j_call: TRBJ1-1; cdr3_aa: CATMEGQRTEAFF; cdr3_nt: TGCGCCACCATGGAGGGGCAGCGCACTGAAGCTTTCTTT
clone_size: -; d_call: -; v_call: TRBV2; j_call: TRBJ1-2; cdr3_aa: CASSARTDGYTF; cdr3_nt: TGTGCCAGCAGTGCGCGGACAGATGGCTACACCTTC
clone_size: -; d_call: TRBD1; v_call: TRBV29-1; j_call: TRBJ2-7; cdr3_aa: CSVVRQGSEQYF; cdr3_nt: TGCAGCGTTGTAAGACAGGGGAGCGAGCAGTACTTC
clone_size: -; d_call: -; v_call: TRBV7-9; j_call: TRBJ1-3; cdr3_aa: CASTAAGFGNTIYF; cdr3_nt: TGTGCCAGCACCGCTGCGGGATTTGGAAACACCATATATTTT
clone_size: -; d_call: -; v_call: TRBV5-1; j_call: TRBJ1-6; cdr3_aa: CASSYNREINSPLHF; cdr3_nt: TGCGCCAGCAGCTACAACAGGGAGATAAATTCACCCCTCCACTTT
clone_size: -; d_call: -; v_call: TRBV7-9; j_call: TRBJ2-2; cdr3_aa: CASGGGPGELFF; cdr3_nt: TGTGCCAGCGGCGGGGGCCCCGGGGAGCTGTTTTTT
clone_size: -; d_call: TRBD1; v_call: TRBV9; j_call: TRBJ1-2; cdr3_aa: CASGTGGALSYGYTF; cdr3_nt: TGTGCCAGCGGAACAGGGGGCGCTTTGAGCTATGGCTACACCTTC
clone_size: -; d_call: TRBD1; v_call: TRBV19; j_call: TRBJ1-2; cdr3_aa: CASQGAAWPGGGYTF; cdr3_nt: TGTGCCAGTCAGGGGGCCGCCTGGCCGGGTGGGGGCTACACCTTC
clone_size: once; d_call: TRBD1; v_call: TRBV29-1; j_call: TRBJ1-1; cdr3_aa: CSARQGLTCEAFF; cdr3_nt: TGCAGCGCCCGACAGGGCCTCACCTGTGAAGCTTTCTTT
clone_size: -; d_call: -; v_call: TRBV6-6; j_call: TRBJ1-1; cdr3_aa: CASSTGGGNTEAFF; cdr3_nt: TGTGCCAGCAGCACGGGGGGCGGGAACACTGAAGCTTTCTTT
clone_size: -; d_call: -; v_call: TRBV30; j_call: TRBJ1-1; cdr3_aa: CAWSRGGETEAFF; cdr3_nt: TGTGCCTGGAGTCGAGGGGGAGAAACTGAAGCTTTCTTT
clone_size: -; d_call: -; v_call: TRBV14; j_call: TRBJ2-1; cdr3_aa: CASSQDSSRAFHEQFF; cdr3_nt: TGTGCCAGCAGCCAAGATTCCTCACGAGCGTTCCATGAGCAGTTCTTC
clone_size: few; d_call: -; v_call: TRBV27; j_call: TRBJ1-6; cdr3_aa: CASSLRNSSPLHF; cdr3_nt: TGTGCCAGCAGTTTACGGAACAGTTCACCCCTCCACTTT
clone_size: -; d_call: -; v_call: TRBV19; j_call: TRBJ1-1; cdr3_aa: CASSTGVTEAFF; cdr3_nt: TGTGCCAGTAGTACAGGGGTTACTGAAGCTTTCTTT
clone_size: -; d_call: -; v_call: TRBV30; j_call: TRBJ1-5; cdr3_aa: CAWSVGGNQPQHF; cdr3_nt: TGTGCCTGGAGTGTAGGAGGAAATCAGCCCCAGCATTTT
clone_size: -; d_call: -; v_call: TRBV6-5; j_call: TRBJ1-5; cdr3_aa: CASRHRQDQPQHF; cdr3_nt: TGTGCCAGCAGGCACCGACAGGATCAGCCCCAGCATTTT
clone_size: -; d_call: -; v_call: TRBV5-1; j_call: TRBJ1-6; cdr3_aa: CASSLDSNSPLHF; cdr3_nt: TGCGCCAGCAGCTTGGACAGTAATTCACCCCTCCACTTT
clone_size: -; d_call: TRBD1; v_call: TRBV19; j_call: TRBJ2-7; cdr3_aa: CASSDHGPGQGTYEQYF; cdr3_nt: TGTGCCAGTAGTGATCACGGACCGGGACAGGGAACCTACGAGCAGTACTTC
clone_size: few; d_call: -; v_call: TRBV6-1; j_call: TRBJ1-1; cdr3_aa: CASSVTGISEAFF; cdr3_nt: TGTGCCAGCAGTGTTACAGGAATTTCTGAAGCTTTCTTT
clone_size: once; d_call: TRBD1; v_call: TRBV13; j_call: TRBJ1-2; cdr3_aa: CASSLGGTGEGYGYTF; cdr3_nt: TGTGCCAGCAGCTTAGGTGGGACAGGGGAAGGCTATGGCTACACCTTC
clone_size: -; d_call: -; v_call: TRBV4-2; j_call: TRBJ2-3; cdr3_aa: CASSQVKGTDTQYF; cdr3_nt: TGTGCCAGCAGCCAAGTTAAGGGGACAGATACGCAGTATTTT
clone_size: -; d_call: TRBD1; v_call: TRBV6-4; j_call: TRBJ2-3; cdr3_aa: CASSETGGTDTQYF; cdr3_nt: TGTGCCAGCAGTGAGACAGGGGGCACAGATACGCAGTATTTT
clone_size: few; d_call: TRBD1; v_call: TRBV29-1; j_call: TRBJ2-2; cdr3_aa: CSVGSGRGTGAGELFF; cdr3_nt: TGCAGCGTTGGGTCGGGGAGAGGGACAGGGGCCGGGGAGCTGTTTTTT
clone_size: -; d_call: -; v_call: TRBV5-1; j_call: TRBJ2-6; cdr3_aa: CASQPFRADNVLTF; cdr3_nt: TGCGCCAGCCAACCATTCAGGGCCGACAACGTCCTGACTTTC
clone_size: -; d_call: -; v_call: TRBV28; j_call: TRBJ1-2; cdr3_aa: CASSPTGLYGYTF; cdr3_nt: TGTGCCAGCAGTCCAACAGGCCTTTATGGCTACACCTTC
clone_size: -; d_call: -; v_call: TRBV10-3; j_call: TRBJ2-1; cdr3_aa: CAISQPSSYNEQFF; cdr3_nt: TGTGCCATCAGCCAACCCAGCTCCTACAATGAGCAGTTCTTC
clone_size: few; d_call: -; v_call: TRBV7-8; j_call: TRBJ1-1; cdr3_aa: CASSLVQVNTEAFF; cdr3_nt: TGTGCCAGCAGCTTAGTTCAGGTGAACACTGAAGCTTTCTTT
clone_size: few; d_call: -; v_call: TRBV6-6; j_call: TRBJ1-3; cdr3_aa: CASRLHSGNTIYF; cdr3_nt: TGTGCCAGCAGACTGCACTCTGGAAACACCATATATTTT
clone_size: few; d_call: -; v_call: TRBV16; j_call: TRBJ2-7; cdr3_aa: CASSQRFIGTYEQYF; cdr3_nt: TGTGCCAGCAGCCAAAGGTTCATCGGGACCTACGAGCAGTACTTC
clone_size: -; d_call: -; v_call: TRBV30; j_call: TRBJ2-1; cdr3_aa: CAWIPRGSYNEQFF; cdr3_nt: TGTGCCTGGATTCCCAGAGGCTCCTACAATGAGCAGTTCTTC
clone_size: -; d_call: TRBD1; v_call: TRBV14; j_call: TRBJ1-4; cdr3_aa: CASSQAWTGGTEKLFF; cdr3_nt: TGTGCCAGCAGCCAAGCCTGGACAGGGGGCACTGAAAAACTGTTTTTT
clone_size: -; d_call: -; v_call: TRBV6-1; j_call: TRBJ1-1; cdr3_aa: CASSEAGSTEAFF; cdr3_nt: TGTGCCAGCAGTGAAGCTGGGAGCACTGAAGCTTTCTTT
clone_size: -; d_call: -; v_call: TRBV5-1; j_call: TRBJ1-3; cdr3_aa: CASSLDSSGNTIYF; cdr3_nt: TGCGCCAGCAGCTTGGACAGCTCTGGAAACACCATATATTTT
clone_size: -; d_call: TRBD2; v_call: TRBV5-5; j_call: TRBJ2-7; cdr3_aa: CASSCLSGTSGGGQGQYF; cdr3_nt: TGTGCCAGCAGCTGCCTCTCCGGGACTAGCGGGGGGGGCCAAGGGCAGTACTTC
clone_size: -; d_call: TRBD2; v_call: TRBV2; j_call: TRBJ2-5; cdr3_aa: CASRWTSGEETQYF; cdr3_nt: TGTGCCAGCAGGTGGACTAGCGGGGAAGAGACCCAGTACTTC
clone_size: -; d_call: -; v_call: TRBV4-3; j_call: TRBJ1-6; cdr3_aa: CASSQEPPWRVSSPLHF; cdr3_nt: TGCGCCAGCAGCCAAGAGCCCCCCTGGAGGGTTAGTTCACCCCTCCACTTT
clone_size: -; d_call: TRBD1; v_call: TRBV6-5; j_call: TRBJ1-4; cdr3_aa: CASSYRGPANEKLFF; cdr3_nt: TGTGCCAGCAGTTACAGGGGGCCGGCTAATGAAAAACTGTTTTTT
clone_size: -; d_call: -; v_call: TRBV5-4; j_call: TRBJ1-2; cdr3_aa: CASSAETYGYTF; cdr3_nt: TGTGCCAGCAGCGCGGAGACCTATGGCTACACCTTC
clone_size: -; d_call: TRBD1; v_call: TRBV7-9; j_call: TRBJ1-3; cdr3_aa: CASSPRDRAGGNTIYF; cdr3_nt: TGTGCCAGCAGCCCACGAGACAGGGCTGGTGGAAACACCATATATTTT
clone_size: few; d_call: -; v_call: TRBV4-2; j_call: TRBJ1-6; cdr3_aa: CASSLPGDSPLHF; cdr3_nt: TGTGCCAGCAGTCTCCCGGGGGATTCACCCCTCCACTTT
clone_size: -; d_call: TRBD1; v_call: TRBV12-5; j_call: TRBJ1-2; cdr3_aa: CASGLPEDRGLGYGYTF; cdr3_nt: TGTGCTAGTGGTTTGCCGGAGGACAGGGGACTCGGGTATGGCTACACCTTC
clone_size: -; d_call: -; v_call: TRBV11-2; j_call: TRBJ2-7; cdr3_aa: CASSRAWDIGYEQYF; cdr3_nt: TGTGCCAGCAGCCGCGCCTGGGACATTGGATACGAGCAGTACTTC
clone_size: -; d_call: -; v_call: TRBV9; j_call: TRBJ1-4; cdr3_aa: CASSNDHGLGREKLFF; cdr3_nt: TGTGCCAGCAGCAACGACCACGGTCTAGGCCGGGAAAAACTGTTTTTT
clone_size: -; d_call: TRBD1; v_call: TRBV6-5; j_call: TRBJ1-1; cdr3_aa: CASSYSRPGGNTEAFF; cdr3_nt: TGTGCCAGCAGTTACTCTCGGCCAGGGGGCAACACTGAAGCTTTCTTT
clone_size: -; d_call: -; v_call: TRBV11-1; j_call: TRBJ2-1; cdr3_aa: CASSLGQVYNEQFF; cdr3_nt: TGTGCCAGCAGCTTAGGACAAGTTTACAATGAGCAGTTCTTC
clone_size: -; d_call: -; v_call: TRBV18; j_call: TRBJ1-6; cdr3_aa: CASSRNRAYSPNSPLHF; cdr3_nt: TGTGCCAGCTCACGAAACAGGGCTTACTCGCCAAATTCACCCCTCCACTTT
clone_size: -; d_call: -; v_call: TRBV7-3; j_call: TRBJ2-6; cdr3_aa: CASSLTRQAGANVLTF; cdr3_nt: TGTGCCAGCAGCTTAACCCGACAGGCTGGGGCCAACGTCCTGACTTTC
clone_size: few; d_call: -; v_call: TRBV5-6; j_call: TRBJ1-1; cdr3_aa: CASSLGLLNTEAFF; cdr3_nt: TGTGCCAGCAGCTTGGGGCTCCTGAACACTGAAGCTTTCTTT
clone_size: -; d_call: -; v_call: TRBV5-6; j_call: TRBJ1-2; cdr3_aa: CASSSRYRSNYGYTF; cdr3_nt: TGTGCCAGCAGCTCACGGTACAGGTCTAACTATGGCTACACCTTC
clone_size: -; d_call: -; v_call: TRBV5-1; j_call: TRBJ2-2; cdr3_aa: CASSWGDRNTGELFF; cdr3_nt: TGCGCCAGCAGCTGGGGGGACAGGAACACCGGGGAGCTGTTTTTT
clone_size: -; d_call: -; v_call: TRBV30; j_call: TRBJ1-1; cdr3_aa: CAWGAGTMNTEAFF; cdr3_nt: TGTGCCTGGGGGGCCGGGACAATGAACACTGAAGCTTTCTTT
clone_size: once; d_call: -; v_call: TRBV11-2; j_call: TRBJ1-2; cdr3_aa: CASSPRGGRMNGYTF; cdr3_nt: TGTGCCAGCAGCCCCCGGGGGGGTCGGATGAATGGCTACACCTTC
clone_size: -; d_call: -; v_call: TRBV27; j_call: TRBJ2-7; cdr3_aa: CATSFGGGYEQYF; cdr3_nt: TGTGCCACCAGTTTCGGCGGAGGTTACGAGCAGTACTTC
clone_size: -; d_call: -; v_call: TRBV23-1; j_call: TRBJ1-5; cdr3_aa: CASSQSRQGSHQPQHF; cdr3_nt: TGCGCCAGCAGTCAATCCCGGCAGGGAAGCCATCAGCCCCAGCATTTT
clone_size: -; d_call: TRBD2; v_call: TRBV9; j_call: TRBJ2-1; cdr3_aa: CASSSPGLKGWDYNEQFF; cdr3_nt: TGTGCCAGCAGTTCCCCGGGACTAAAAGGCTGGGACTACAATGAGCAGTTCTTC
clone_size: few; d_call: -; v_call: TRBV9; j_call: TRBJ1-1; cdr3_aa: CASSVGLGGTEAFF; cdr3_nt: TGTGCCAGCAGCGTAGGTCTAGGGGGCACTGAAGCTTTCTTT